A single sample gave rise to the 21 T cell receptor beta chains below, sequenced in a study of cytomegalovirus exposure and HLA in healthy donors. The PCR had 60 Vbeta and 13 Jbeta primers. Sequencing used immunoSEQ multiplex PCR; TCRdb keeps in-frame clones, though not all of them. The sample holds tens of thousands of clones, under 85% seen once. Sequencing input: PBMCs. These receptors came from a man in his forties or fifties in good health and CMV-seronegative.

V gene TRBV30 combines with J gene TRBJ1-2; 10 bases are shared with TRBD1. In germline, CDR1 is GTSNPN, CDR2 SVGIG (reference sequence). The ends lost 2 bases at V and 1 base at J; junction bases unmatched: 13. The CDR3 length is 18 residues. In nucleotides, the CDR3 is TGTGCCTGGAGTCCGCCAGGGACAGGGGCCAGATATAACTATGGCTACACCTTC. Its protein product is CAWSPPGTGARYNYGYTF.

This clone was found a few times. The rearrangement uses TRBV5-1 and TRBJ1-1; D is unclear. V lost 8 bases and J lost 9, with 14 bases in between. The CDR3 has 11 amino acids. Germline CDR1 SGHRS, CDR2 YFSETQ. The CDR3 region has the DNA TGCGCCAGTGCTGAGGGTCGTAAAGCTTTCTTT. Protein product: CASAEGRKAFF.

The chain couples TRBV7-3 to TRBJ1-3; perhaps TRBD1 as D (5 bases). V shed 2 bases and J shed 2 bases, with 13 bases lying between them. The CDR3 consists of 16 residues. Germline-derived CDR1 and CDR2 are SGHTA and FQGTGA. CDR3 protein: CASSLHPREAGNTIYF. CDR3 nucleotides: TGTGCCAGCAGCTTACACCCCAGGGAGGCTGGAAACACCATATATTTT.

This sequence joins TRBV6-1 and TRBJ2-7; TRBD1 might be the D (5 bases). The CDR3 totals 14 residues. V gave up 7 bases and J gave up 4 bases, with 17 bases separating them. The germline CDR1 and CDR2 sequences are MNHNS and SASEGT. CDR3 in amino acids: CASNSGAGNYEQYF. CDR3 sequence (DNA): TGTGCCAGCAATAGTGGGGCAGGGAATTACGAGCAGTACTTC.

This chain connects TRBV5-1 to TRBJ2-3; D is unclear. CDR1 SGHRS and CDR2 YFSETQ come from the germline V gene. This CDR3 has 14 amino acids. Trimming left V 7 bases short and J 0 bases short, with 12 bases between. CDR3 nucleotide sequence: TGCGCCAGCGGTAGATCATCTAGCACAGATACGCAGTATTTT. This translates into CASGRSSSTDTQYF.

The V and J genes are TRBV14 and TRBJ2-5; D is perhaps TRBD2 (5 bases). The CDR3 runs 12 residues. In germline, CDR1 is SGHDN, CDR2 FVKESK. With 5 bases removed from V and 3 bases from J, the gap between germline ends came to 7 bases. DNA of the CDR3: TGTGCCAGCAGCTACGGGGAAGAGACCCAGTACTTC. This translates into CASSYGEETQYF.

The chain couples TRBV11-3 to TRBJ1-6; possibly TRBD1 for D (6 bases). V gave up 3 bases and J gave up 15 bases, with 15 bases separating them. CDR1 and CDR2 (germline): SGHNT, YENEEA. This CDR3 has 13 residues. Written as DNA, the CDR3 is TGTGCCAGCAGCTTCCTACTCCGGGACAACCTCCACTTT. Its translation: CASSFLLRDNLHF.

V usage is TRBV4-1 and J usage is TRBJ1-1; a possible D gene is TRBD1 (6 bases). CDR3 length equals 14 residues. Germline values: CDR1 MGHRA, CDR2 YSYEKL. With 7 bases removed from V and 5 bases from J, the gap between germline ends came to 17 bases. The CDR3, as DNA: TGCGCCAGCATTGGGGGGGCTTTGTGGACTGAAGCTTTCTTT. Translating gives CASIGGALWTEAFF.

The gene calls are TRBV9 and TRBJ2-5, with D perhaps TRBD2 (5 bases). Trimming removed 0 bases at V and 9 bases at J, with 15 bases between. In germline, CDR1 is SGDLS, CDR2 YYNGEE. This CDR3 contains 14 residues. For the CDR3, the DNA is TGTGCCAGCAGCGTAGGTATAGGAGCGGAGTCCCAGTACTTC. It specifies CASSVGIGAESQYF. Full variable domain (outside the CDR3, taken from reference TRBV9 and TRBJ2-5): DSGVTQTPKHLITATGQRVTLRCSPRSGDLSVYWYQQSLDQGLQFLIQYYNGEERAKGNILERFSAQQFPDLHSELNLSSLELGDSALYFCASSVGIGAESQYFGPGTRLLVL.

This clone has just a few counts. V gene TRBV11-1 combines with J gene TRBJ2-5; 10 nucleotides match TRBD1. The J call may be wrong; the DNA end is better matched by TRBJ2-7. Germline assignment: CDR1 SGHAT and CDR2 FQDESV (reference sequence). The CDR3 is 16 residues long. The CDR3 spells CASSLGRTGGSYEQYF. The DNA of the CDR3 is TGTGCCAGCAGCTTAGGGAGGACAGGGGGTAGCTACGAGCAGTACTTC.

The rearrangement joins TRBV6-1 to TRBJ1-2; D call uncertain. Germline lookup yields CDR1 MNHNS and CDR2 SASEGT. V was shortened by 2 bases and J by 3 bases, with 16 bases between the two germline ends. This CDR3 is built from 16 residues. DNA of the CDR3: TGTGCCAGCAGTGAATCAGAGGGTCAGCGTCACTATGGCTACACCTTC. Translating it yields CASSESEGQRHYGYTF.

The rearrangement links TRBV11-3 to TRBJ2-3; 11 nucleotides align to TRBD2. The trim removed 7 bases at V and 2 bases at J, leaving 8 bases unmatched. There are 16 residues in the CDR3. Germline assignment: CDR1 SGHNT and CDR2 YENEEA. The DNA for the CDR3 is TGTGCCAGCAATACCGGGACTAGCGGATTCACAGATACGCAGTATTTT. Its protein is CASNTGTSGFTDTQYF.

In this sample, this clone turned up a few times. This chain uses TRBV5-4 with TRBJ1-1; possible D gene TRBD1, 6 bases. The CDR3 totals 13 residues. Germline CDR1 reads SGHNT; CDR2 reads YYREEE (reference sequence). V was cut by 6 bases and J by 2 bases, with 11 bases left in between. CDR3 DNA sequence: TGTGCCAGCACCACAGGGCCTAACACTGAAGCTTTCTTT. Translation gives CASTTGPNTEAFF.

The V call is TRBV5-4, the J call TRBJ2-2; 14 positions agree with TRBD2. CDR1 is SGHNT, CDR2 YYREEE, per germline (reference sequence). After removal of 4 bases from V and 1 base from J, the junction contained 6 bases not matched to a gene. The CDR3 spans 18 residues. CDR3 protein: CASSLVGLAGGNTGELFF. CDR3 bases: TGTGCCAGCAGCCTTGTTGGACTAGCGGGGGGGAACACCGGGGAGCTGTTTTTT.

The chain employs TRBV6-5 and TRBJ1-6; D remains ambiguous. The CDR3 is made up of 13 amino acids. In germline, CDR1 is MNHEY, CDR2 SVGAGI. Trimming shortened V by 5 bases and J by 10 bases, and 12 bases separated the two germline ends. The CDR3 loop reads CASSQMVYSPLHF. As DNA, the CDR3 is TGTGCCAGCAGTCAGATGGTGTACTCACCCCTCCACTTT.

This clone appeared once. This rearrangement joins TRBV5-5 to TRBJ2-7, with D maybe TRBD2 (6 bases). The CDR3 runs to 13 residues. Germline V CDR1 and CDR2: SGHKS, YYEKEE (reference sequence). V gave up 0 bases and J gave up 7 bases, with 11 bases separating them. DNA of the CDR3: TGTGCCAGCAGCTTGGTACTCGGGGGAGAGCAGTACTTC. It translates to CASSLVLGGEQYF.

CDR3 DNA: TGTGCCAGCAACCCTCCTACACCAGGTCAGCCCCAGCATTTT. It specifies CASNPPTPGQPQHF. The chain links TRBV6-6 to TRBJ1-5; D remains ambiguous. Deletions cut 7 bases from V and 6 bases from J, with 16 bases between. The CDR3 is made up of 14 amino acids. CDR1 and CDR2 (germline): MNHNY, SVGAGI (reference sequence).

There are a few counts of this clone. CDR3 nucleotide sequence: TGTGCCACCAGCAGGGCGACAGTGGGAGGTACCGGGGAGCTGTTTTTT. Translated, it gives CATSRATVGGTGELFF. The chain has TRBV15 and TRBJ2-2; D perhaps matches TRBD2 (6 bases). The CDR3 length is 16 residues. V lost 3 bases, J lost 5 bases, and 16 bases lay in between. In germline, CDR1 is LNHNV, CDR2 YYDKDF (reference sequence).

By proportion, this clone is medium-sized. The chain combines TRBV5-1 with TRBJ2-2; 7 bases are shared with TRBD1. V lost 4 bases, J lost 3 bases, and 9 bases stayed unmatched. The CDR3 is 16 amino acids. Looked up from germline, CDR1 is SGHRS and CDR2 is YFSETQ. The CDR3 spells CASSPTTGIDTGELFF. DNA for the CDR3: TGCGCCAGCAGCCCGACGACAGGGATTGACACCGGGGAGCTGTTTTTT.

The V and J genes are TRBV15 and TRBJ2-5; perhaps TRBD1 as D (5 bases). V dropped 1 base and J dropped 2 bases, with 11 bases sitting between them. Germline V lookup: CDR1 LNHNV, CDR2 YYDKDF (reference sequence). The CDR3 has 15 amino acids. The CDR3 spells CATSRGQGQQETQYF. The CDR3 DNA reads TGTGCCACCAGCAGAGGGCAGGGCCAACAAGAGACCCAGTACTTC.

This clone was observed a few times. The rearrangement joins TRBV6-1 to TRBJ2-3; TRBD2 matches 7 bases. V trimming: 2 bases; J trimming: 2 bases; junction bases outside the gene matches: 4. Germline CDR1 and CDR2: MNHNS and SASEGT. The length of the CDR3 is 15 residues. The CDR3 nucleotides are TGTGCCAGCAGTGAATTTGGGGGGGACACAGATACGCAGTATTTT. This codes for CASSEFGGDTDTQYF.